The clone carrying this T cell receptor beta chain showed up many times. These data belong to a study of molecular identifiers for immune sequencing clone quantification. On the study more broadly: In the replicates, RNA derived from roughly 20,000 or 100,000 naive CD8 cells was divided into five parts, and four were sequenced.

TCRdb processed the PCR reads anew with MiXCR; each CDR3 protein has one entry. Altogether approximately 670,000 distinct CDR3 sequences are present, about 20% being singletons, with the ten largest covering 0.7% to 1%. The sequenced material came from naive CD8+ T cells from blood, with Jurkat cell RNA spiked in. The subset was: FACS-sorted CD8+CD4-CCR7+CD45RA+ naive T cells. This clonotype was obtained from a human donor in good health. Some libraries in this study had Jurkat cell RNA spiked in.

CDR3 in DNA: TGTGCCAGCAGTTTCGGATTTCAGCCCCAGCATTTT. This codes for CASSFGFQPQHF. The chain joins TRBV28 to TRBJ1-5; D is ambiguous. CDR1 and CDR2 from the germline V gene are MDHEN and SYDVKM. This CDR3 contains 12 residues. V gave up 3 bases and J gave up 6 bases, with 6 bases separating them. The variable domain in full, with the rest retrieved from reference TRBV28 and TRBJ1-5, is DVKVTQSSRYLVKRTGEKVFLECVQDMDHENMFWYRQDPGLGLRLIYFSYDVKMKEKGDIPEGYSVSREKKERFSLILESASTNQTSMYLCASSFGFQPQHFGDGTRLSIL.